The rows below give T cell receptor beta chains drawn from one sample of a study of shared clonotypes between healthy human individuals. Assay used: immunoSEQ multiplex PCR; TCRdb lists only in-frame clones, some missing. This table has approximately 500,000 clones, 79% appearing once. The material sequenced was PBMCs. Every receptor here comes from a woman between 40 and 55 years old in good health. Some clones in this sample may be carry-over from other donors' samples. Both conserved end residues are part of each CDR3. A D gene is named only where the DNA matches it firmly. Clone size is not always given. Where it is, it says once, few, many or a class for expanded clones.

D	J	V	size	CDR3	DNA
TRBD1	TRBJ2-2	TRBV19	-	CASSNFGTDTGELFF	TGTGCCAGTAGTAACTTCGGGACAGACACCGGGGAGCTGTTTTTT
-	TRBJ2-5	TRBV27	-	CASLSFGETQYF	TGTGCCAGCCTGTCCTTCGGCGAGACCCAGTACTTC
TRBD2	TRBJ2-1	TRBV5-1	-	CASSSSLAGGYNEQFF	TGCGCCAGCAGTTCCTCTCTAGCGGGGGGCTACAATGAGCAGTTCTTC
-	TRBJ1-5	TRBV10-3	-	CAIREGSSVGGNQPQHF	TGTGCCATCAGGGAGGGCAGTTCTGTGGGGGGCAATCAGCCCCAGCATTTT
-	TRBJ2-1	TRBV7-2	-	CASSLASSADNEQFF	TGTGCCAGCAGCTTAGCGTCCAGCGCCGACAATGAGCAGTTCTTC
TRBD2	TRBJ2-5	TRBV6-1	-	CASSEVTSGLDQETQYF	TGTGCCAGCAGTGAGGTCACTAGCGGCTTAGACCAAGAGACCCAGTACTTC
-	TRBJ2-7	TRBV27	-	CASQGSTTYEQYF	TGTGCCAGCCAGGGCTCCACCACCTACGAGCAGTACTTC
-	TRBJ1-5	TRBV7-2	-	CASSLKTGGQPQHF	TGTGCCAGCAGCTTAAAGACCGGGGGTCAGCCCCAGCATTTT
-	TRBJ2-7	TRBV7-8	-	CASSLPPDGPRLDPYEQYF	TGTGCCAGCAGCTTACCACCGGACGGGCCTCGGCTAGACCCCTACGAGCAGTACTTC
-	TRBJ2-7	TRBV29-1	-	CSVGPEGDHEQYF	TGCAGCGTTGGTCCGGAGGGAGACCACGAGCAGTACTTC
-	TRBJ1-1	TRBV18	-	CASSPGNTGKNTEAFF	TGTGCCAGCTCACCAGGTAACACGGGAAAGAACACTGAAGCTTTCTTT
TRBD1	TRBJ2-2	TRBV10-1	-	CASRPGTGRTGELFF	TGCGCCAGCCGTCCCGGGACAGGGAGGACCGGGGAGCTGTTTTTT
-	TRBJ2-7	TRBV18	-	CASSPQGEGEQYF	TGTGCCAGCTCACCACAGGGGGAAGGCGAGCAGTACTTC
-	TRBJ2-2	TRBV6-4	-	CASSDSQDTGELFF	TGTGCCAGCAGTGACTCGCAGGACACCGGGGAGCTGTTTTTT
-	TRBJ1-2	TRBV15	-	CATSRAHRPHGYTF	TGTGCCACCAGCAGAGCCCACAGACCCCATGGCTACACCTTC
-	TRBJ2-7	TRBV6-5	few	CASSYSRSVGNYEQYF	TGTGCCAGCAGTTACTCCAGATCCGTAGGAAACTACGAGCAGTACTTC
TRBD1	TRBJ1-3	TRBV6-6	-	CASIHRGGTGNTIYF	TGTGCCAGCATTCACAGGGGGGGCACCGGAAACACCATATATTTT
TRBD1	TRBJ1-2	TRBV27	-	CASRKTGGGSGYTF	TGTGCCAGCAGAAAAACAGGGGGAGGCTCTGGCTACACCTTC
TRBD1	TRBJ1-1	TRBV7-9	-	CASSSRQGPWATEAFF	TGTGCCAGCAGCTCACGACAGGGTCCCTGGGCCACTGAAGCTTTCTTT
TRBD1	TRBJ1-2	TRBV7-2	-	CASSLGSRGRGYTF	TGTGCCAGCAGCTTAGGTTCCAGGGGGCGGGGCTACACCTTC
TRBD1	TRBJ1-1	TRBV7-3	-	CASSLGQATNTEAFF	TGTGCCAGCAGCTTAGGACAGGCGACCAACACTGAAGCTTTCTTT
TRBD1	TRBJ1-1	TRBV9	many	CASSQTGGNTEAFF	TGTGCCAGCAGCCAGACAGGGGGGAACACTGAAGCTTTCTTT
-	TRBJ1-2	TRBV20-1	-	CSAMYYGYTF	TGCAGTGCTATGTACTATGGCTACACCTTC